This T cell receptor (beta chain) was found in a study of response to subunit inactivated influenza vaccine. Each CDR3 protein gets one entry after TCRdb re-called the RT-PCR reads with MiXCR. Of hundreds of thousands of distinct CDR3 sequences in the sample, approximately 7.7% were seen once. Study-level points and caveats: Each seasonal flu vaccination may recruit only limited new T cells, authors suggested.

Germline-derived CDR1 and CDR2 are SGHVS and FQNEAQ. The CDR3 covers 14 residues. Of note for this clonotype: Its specificity is unknown. An end of the junction does not agree with germline; a read error may underlie this.

This specimen was PBMCs from blood, taken less than 30 months after vaccination. The chain couples TRBV7-8 to TRBJ2-1; TRBD1 matches 8 bases. The receptor was isolated from a man between 50 and 69 years old who received an inactivated influenza vaccine. As DNA, the CDR3 is TGTGCCTGCAGCTTAGCGCTGGGGGACAGGCGGTTGTTCTTC. Residues: CACSLALGDRRLFF.